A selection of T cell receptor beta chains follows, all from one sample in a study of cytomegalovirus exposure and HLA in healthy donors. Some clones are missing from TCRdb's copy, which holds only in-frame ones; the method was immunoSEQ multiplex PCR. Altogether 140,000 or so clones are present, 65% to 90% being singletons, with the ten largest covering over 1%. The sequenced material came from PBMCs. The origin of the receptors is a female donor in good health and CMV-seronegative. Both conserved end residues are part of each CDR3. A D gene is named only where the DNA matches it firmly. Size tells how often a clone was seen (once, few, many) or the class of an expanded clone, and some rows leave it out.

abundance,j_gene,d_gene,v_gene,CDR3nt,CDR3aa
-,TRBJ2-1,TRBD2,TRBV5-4,TGTGCCAGCGCCATCTTTAGGACTAGCGGATACAATGAGCAGTTCTTC,CASAIFRTSGYNEQFF
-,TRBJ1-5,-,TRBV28,TGTGCCAGCAGTTTAGGAGGGGTTAGGAATCAGCCCCAGCATTTT,CASSLGGVRNQPQHF
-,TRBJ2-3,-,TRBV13,TGTGCCAGCAGCTTAGGGCAGGGCACAGATACGCAGTATTTT,CASSLGQGTDTQYF
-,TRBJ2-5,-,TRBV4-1,TGCGCCAGCAGCCAAGGCAGGCTAGAGACCCAGTACTTC,CASSQGRLETQYF
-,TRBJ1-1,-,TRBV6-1,TGTGCCAGCAGGCCGGGACTGCCCACTGAAGCTTTCTTT,CASRPGLPTEAFF
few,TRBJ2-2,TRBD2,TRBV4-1,TGCGCCAGCAGCCCCCTGGGGAGGGCCAACACCGGGGAGCTGTTTTTT,CASSPLGRANTGELFF
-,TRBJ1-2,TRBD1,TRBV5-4,TGTGCCAGCAGCTTGGGGGAAATTTTTAGGGGGCATAGTGGCTACACCTTC,CASSLGEIFRGHSGYTF
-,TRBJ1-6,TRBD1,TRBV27,TGTGCCAGCTGTTCCCAGGGGGCCGTAAATTCACCCCTCCACTTT,CASCSQGAVNSPLHF
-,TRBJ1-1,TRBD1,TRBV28,TGTGCCAGCGTCCAAGGGACAGGTTTAAGCACTGAAGCTTTCTTT,CASVQGTGLSTEAFF
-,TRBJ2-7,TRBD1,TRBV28,TGTGCCAGCCGGGACAGTGTGACCTACGAGCAGTACTTC,CASRDSVTYEQYF
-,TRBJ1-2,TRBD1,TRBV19,TGTGCCAGTAGTCCCCGGACAGGGGGCGCGACAATGTATGGCTACACCTTC,CASSPRTGGATMYGYTF
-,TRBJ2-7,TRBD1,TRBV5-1,TGCGCCAGCAGCGGGACAGAGCTCTCCTACGAGCAGTACTTC,CASSGTELSYEQYF
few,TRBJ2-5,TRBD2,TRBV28,TGTGCCAGCAGTTTAGGGGGGGATGATATGGGAGTACAAGAGACCCAGTACTTC,CASSLGGDDMGVQETQYF
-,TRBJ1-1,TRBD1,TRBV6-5,TGTGCCACGTCCGGGACAGGGGGCGGGAATGAAGCTTTCTTT,CATSGTGGGNEAFF
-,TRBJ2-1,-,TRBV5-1,TGCGCCAGCAGGGGAATAGCGGACTACAATGAGCAGTTCTTC,CASRGIADYNEQFF
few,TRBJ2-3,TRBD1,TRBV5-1,TGCGCCAGCAGCTTGCACAGGGGCTCATCGACAGATACGCAGTATTTT,CASSLHRGSSTDTQYF
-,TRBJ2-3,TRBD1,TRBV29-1,TGCAGCGTTGAAGATTGGGGACAGTCACCGCTTTGGACAGATACGCAGTATTTT,CSVEDWGQSPLWTDTQYF
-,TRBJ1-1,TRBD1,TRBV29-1,TGCAGCGTTGAAGTGCAGAGACAGGGAATTTCGGCTTTCTTT,CSVEVQRQGISAFF
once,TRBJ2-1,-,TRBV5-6,TGTGCCAGCATCCCAAAGGAGTCCTCTGAGCAGTTCTTC,CASIPKESSEQFF
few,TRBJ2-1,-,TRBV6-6,TGTGCCAGCAGGGGGGACACGCGAAATGAGCAGTTCTTC,CASRGDTRNEQFF
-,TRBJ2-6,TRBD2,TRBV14,TGTGCCAGCAGCCATAAGCGGGGGGCCGGGGCCAACGTCCTGACTTTC,CASSHKRGAGANVLTF
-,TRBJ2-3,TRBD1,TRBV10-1,TGCGCCAGCAGTGAGTCTCTTACAGGGGATAATTCATTGGATACGCAGTATTTT,CASSESLTGDNSLDTQYF
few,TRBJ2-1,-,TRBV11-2,TGTGCCAGCAGCTTAGTTGGGCCTAGCGTCCCCGGTGAGCAGTTCTTC,CASSLVGPSVPGEQFF
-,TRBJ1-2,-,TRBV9,TGTGCCAGCAGCGTATCCGGGTTGTATGGCTACACCTTC,CASSVSGLYGYTF
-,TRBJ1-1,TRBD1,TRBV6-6,TGTGCCAGCACGGTACAGGGGGCAGGTGAAGCTTTCTTT,CASTVQGAGEAFF
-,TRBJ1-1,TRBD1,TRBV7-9,TGTGCCAGCAGCTTAGGGGACAGAGAGAACACTGAAGCTTTCTTT,CASSLGDRENTEAFF
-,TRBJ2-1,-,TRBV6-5,TGTGCCAGCAGTTACCGGCTAGCAGGTGAGCAGTTCTTC,CASSYRLAGEQFF
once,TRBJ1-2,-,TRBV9,TGTGCCAGCAGCGTAGCTTTGCGGGGTGACTATGGCTACACCTTC,CASSVALRGDYGYTF
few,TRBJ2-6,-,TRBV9,TGTGCCAGCAGCGTAGTCCCGGGCTCTGGGGCCAACGTCCTGACTTTC,CASSVVPGSGANVLTF
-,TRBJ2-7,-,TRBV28,TGTGCCAGCAGTTTCGGGACTCCGGGCGAGCAGTACTTC,CASSFGTPGEQYF
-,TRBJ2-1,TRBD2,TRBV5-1,TGCGCCAGCATCCAAGGACTAGCGAAACGTGAGCAGTTCTTC,CASIQGLAKREQFF
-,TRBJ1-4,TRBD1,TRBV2,TGTGCCAGCAGTGTCCGAGGACAGGGGGATTTAACTAATGAAAAACTGTTTTTT,CASSVRGQGDLTNEKLFF
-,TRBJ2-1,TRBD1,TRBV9,TGTGCCAGCAGCAGGGGACAGACGTACAATGAGCAGTTCTTC,CASSRGQTYNEQFF
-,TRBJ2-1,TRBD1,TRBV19,TGTGCCACCTCATCCGGGACAGCCCAGCAGTTCTTC,CATSSGTAQQFF
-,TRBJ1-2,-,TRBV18,TGTGCCAGCTCACCGTCCGACAGTTCGATGTATGGCTACACCTTC,CASSPSDSSMYGYTF
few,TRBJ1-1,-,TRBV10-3,TGTGCCATCCAGGGGCTGAACACTGAAGCTTTCTTT,CAIQGLNTEAFF
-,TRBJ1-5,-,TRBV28,TGTGCCAGCAGTACCGACAGGAATAATCAGCCCCAGCATTTT,CASSTDRNNQPQHF
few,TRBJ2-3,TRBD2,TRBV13,TGTGCCAGCAGCAGAACTAGCGGGGGCTCCACAGATACGCAGTATTTT,CASSRTSGGSTDTQYF
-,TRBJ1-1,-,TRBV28,TGTGCCAGCACTGCAGGGGATGGCACTGAAGCTTTCTTT,CASTAGDGTEAFF
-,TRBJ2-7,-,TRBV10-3,TGTGCCATCAGCCCACGGCGCAGGGTTGCCTACGAGCAGTACTTC,CAISPRRRVAYEQYF
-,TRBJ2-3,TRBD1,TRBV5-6,TGTGCCAGCAGCTTGGCCTCAGGGGGCAGGGCAGATACGCAGTATTTT,CASSLASGGRADTQYF
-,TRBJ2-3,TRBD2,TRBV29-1,TGCAGCGTTGGGCGTAGCGGGAGGGACACAGATACGCAGTATTTT,CSVGRSGRDTDTQYF
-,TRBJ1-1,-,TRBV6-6,TGTGCCAGCAGTTACGACAGGCTGGCAGTCACTGAAGCTTTCTTT,CASSYDRLAVTEAFF
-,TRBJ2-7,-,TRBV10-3,TGTGCCATCAGTGAGCCTGACAGGACCTACGAGCAGTACTTC,CAISEPDRTYEQYF
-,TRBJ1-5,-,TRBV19,TGTGCCAGCGAGAGGGGGTCGGGGAGCAATCAGCCCCAGCATTTT,CASERGSGSNQPQHF
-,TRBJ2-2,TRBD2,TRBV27,TGTGCCAGCAGTTTACCCCGACTAGCGGCTGACACCGGGGAGCTGTTTTTT,CASSLPRLAADTGELFF
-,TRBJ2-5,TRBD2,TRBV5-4,TGTGCCAGCAGCCCGACTAGCGGGAATGTGTGGGAGACCCAGTACTTC,CASSPTSGNVWETQYF
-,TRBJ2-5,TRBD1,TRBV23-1,TGCGCCAGCAGTCAATCGGTCAGGGGGAAGGGGACCCAGTACTTC,CASSQSVRGKGTQYF
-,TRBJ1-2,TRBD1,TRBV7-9,TGTGCCAGCAGCTTAGGGGACAGGGAGAATGGCTACACCTTC,CASSLGDRENGYTF
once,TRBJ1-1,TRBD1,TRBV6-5,TGTGCCAGCAGTTACGGACAGGGGATCTTAGGAGCTTTCTTT,CASSYGQGILGAFF
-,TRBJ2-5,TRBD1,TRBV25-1,TGTGCCAGCAGTGAAACCCCCAGGGGGCAAGAGACCCAGTACTTC,CASSETPRGQETQYF
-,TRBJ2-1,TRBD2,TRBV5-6,TGTGCCAGCAGCTGGGGGACTAGCGCTTACAATGAGCAGTTCTTC,CASSWGTSAYNEQFF
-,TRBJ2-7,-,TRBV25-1,TGTGCCAGCAGTGATGCCCGGGACACCTCCTACGAGCAGTACTTC,CASSDARDTSYEQYF
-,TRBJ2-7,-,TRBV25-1,TGTGCCAGCAGTGAAGAGGACAGTTCCTACGAGCAGTACTTC,CASSEEDSSYEQYF
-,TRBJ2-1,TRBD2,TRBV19,TGTGCCAGTAGTGATACTAGCGGGGGAGGGTATGAGCAGTTCTTC,CASSDTSGGGYEQFF